Reported below is one TCR beta chain. Other DNA sequences in this specimen translate into the identical CDR3. Only in-frame clones appear in the TCRdb table, and some are missing; sequencing was by immunoSEQ multiplex PCR. The sample has some 190,000 clones, 70% to 85% seen once. The CDR3 has 15 residues. With V trimmed by 0 bases and J by 7 bases, 4 bases remained unmatched. From germline, CDR1 is SGHTS and CDR2 YDEGEE. This specimen comes from a study of blood T cell repertoires in COVID-19. On the study more broadly: COVID-19 samples from acute and convalescent phases originated in the United States, Italy and Spain. T cells, B-cell-depleted T cells, or PBMCs provided the cDNA or gDNA that served as material.

Sequencing was carried out using peripheral blood. This TCR came from a woman of 80 years or more with COVID-19, enrolled during active disease. The chain is built from TRBV5-8 and TRBJ1-4, with 9 positions matching TRBD1. The CDR3 DNA is TGTGCCAGCAGCTTGGAGGGGACAGGGTCTGAAAAACTGTTTTTT. Amino acids: CASSLEGTGSEKLFF.